Below are 18 T cell receptor beta chains sequenced from a single sample in a study of technical replicates of blood from several donors (TCRdb year 2017). Libraries were made using the immunoSEQ multiplex PCR assay. This immuneACCESS table, as held by TCRdb, lists in-frame sequences with V and J called but not all clones. Of the missing ones, under half trace to an unresolved V gene in checked studies; the others have no known cause. In all, the sample holds tens of thousands of clones, and approximately 90% of those were seen once. The leading ten clones occupy 4% to 5% of the sample. Sequencing was performed on PBMCs. Source of these receptors: a human donor in good health. Some clones in this sample may be carry-over from other donors' samples.

This clone was detected once. J is TRBJ2-2 and V is TRBV19, with D perhaps TRBD2 (6 bases). The V end was cut by 1 base, the J end by 5 bases, with 14 bases between. This CDR3 is 16 amino acids long. Germline V gives CDR1 LNHDA, CDR2 SQIVND (reference sequence). As DNA, the CDR3 is TGTGCCAGTAGTATAGCCCCCGGGAGCCTTACCGGGGAGCTGTTTTTT. Translated: CASSIAPGSLTGELFF.

The V call is TRBV6-1, the J call TRBJ2-1, with unresolved D. With 1 base removed from V and 0 bases from J, the gap between germline ends came to 10 bases. This CDR3 region has 16 residues. CDR1 is MNHNS, CDR2 SASEGT, per germline. Written as DNA, the CDR3 is TGTGCCAGCAGTGAAGAAATCCTGAGCTCCTACAATGAGCAGTTCTTC. Translated, it gives CASSEEILSSYNEQFF.

CDR3 in DNA: TGCGCCAGCAGCCAAGAAATATTGGGCGGAAACACCATATATTTT. It codes for CASSQEILGGNTIYF. The V call is TRBV4-3, the J call TRBJ1-3; D remains ambiguous. From germline, CDR1 is LGHNA and CDR2 YSLEER. This CDR3 has 15 amino acids. Trimming cost V 0 bases and J 4 bases, with 10 bases left between them.

The V gene is TRBV14, the J gene TRBJ2-1; 9 bases agree with TRBD1. The CDR3 contains 12 residues. CDR1 is SGHDN and CDR2 is FVKESK in the germline V gene. Trimming took 1 base from V and 15 from J; bases not matched to a gene: 4. CDR3 sequence: CASSQGQGVWFF. CDR3 DNA sequence: TGTGCCAGCAGCCAAGGACAGGGGGTATGGTTCTTC.

This chain uses TRBV16 with TRBJ1-2; a weak D match, TRBD1 (6 bases). The CDR3 sequence is 13 residues long. The germline V and J ends were trimmed by 4 bases and 5 bases, with 11 bases remaining between them. CDR1 and CDR2 (germline): KGHSY, FQNENV. The chain's CDR3 is CASSRDRYYGYTF. DNA for the CDR3: TGTGCCAGCAGCCGAGACAGGTATTATGGCTACACCTTC. Combining the CDR3 with reference TRBV16 and TRBJ1-2 gives the whole variable domain GEEVAQTPKHLVRGEGQKAKLYCAPIKGHSYVFWYQQVLKNEFKFLISFQNENVFDETGMPKERFSAKCLPNSPCSLEIQATKLEDSAVYFCASSRDRYYGYTFGSGTRLTVV.

The V call is TRBV19, the J call TRBJ1-2, with D possibly matching TRBD1 (5 bases). There are 15 residues in the CDR3. Trimming pared 3 bases from V and 4 bases from J, leaving 15 bases between. Germline V CDR1 and CDR2: LNHDA, SQIVND (reference sequence). The CDR3 DNA follows: TGTGCCAGTAGTATTATCTGGGTGGGGCCCTATGGCTACACCTTC. The encoded protein is CASSIIWVGPYGYTF. Using reference TRBV19 and TRBJ1-2 for the parts outside the CDR3, the full variable domain is DGGITQSPKYLFRKEGQNVTLSCEQNLNHDAMYWYRQDPGQGLRLIYYSQIVNDFQKGDIAEGYSVSREKKESFPLTVTSAQKNPTAFYLCASSIIWVGPYGYTFGSGTRLTVV.

The genes are TRBV19 and TRBJ1-2, with 9 bases fitting TRBD1. Per the germline V gene, CDR1 is LNHDA and CDR2 is SQIVND (reference sequence). Trimming cost V 1 base and J 3 bases; bases outside gene matches: 3. This CDR3 comprises 15 residues. The CDR3 is CASSIARTGDYGYTF. The CDR3 DNA reads TGTGCCAGTAGTATAGCGAGGACAGGGGACTATGGCTACACCTTC.

The CDR3 DNA reads TGTGCCAGCAGTGACCAACAGGGGGGAAGAACTGAAGCTTTCTTT. Translated, it gives CASSDQQGGRTEAFF. The chain recombines TRBV27 with TRBJ1-1, with 8 bases identical to TRBD1. CDR1 MNHEY and CDR2 SMNVEV come from the germline V gene (reference sequence). This CDR3 has 15 residues. The J segment lost 5 bases and the V segment lost 5 bases, leaving 10 bases of the junction unmatched.

The chain uses TRBV10-2 and TRBJ2-7, with 9 bases that match TRBD1. The trim removed 8 bases at V and 7 bases at J, leaving 18 bases unmatched. CDR3 length equals 16 residues. Germline V CDR1 and CDR2: WSHSY, SAAADI. The CDR3 here is CASGNRVGQGLEEQYF. DNA of the CDR3: TGCGCCAGCGGCAATAGGGTGGGACAGGGCTTGGAAGAGCAGTACTTC.

The chain combines TRBV7-6 with TRBJ2-7; 13 nucleotides agree with TRBD2. Trimming at V came to 5 bases and at J to 0 bases, leaving 4 bases not matched to a gene. Germline CDR1 and CDR2: SGHVS and FNYEAQ. The CDR3 is made up of 16 amino acids. The CDR3 sequence: CASSLGLAGLSYEQYF. In DNA form, the CDR3 reads TGTGCCAGCAGCCTGGGACTAGCGGGGCTCTCCTACGAGCAGTACTTC.

The V call is TRBV30, the J call TRBJ1-1; no definite D call. Germline V gene sequence: CDR1 GTSNPN, CDR2 SVGIG (reference sequence). Trimming pared 5 bases from V and 4 bases from J, leaving 14 bases between. The CDR3 totals 13 residues. The CDR3 here is CAWDRGWSTEAFF. The CDR3 DNA reads as TGTGCCTGGGACCGCGGGTGGAGCACTGAAGCTTTCTTT.

Here the CDR3 DNA reads TGTGCCAGCAGTTCCCGCCCCGGCTCGGGTCTTGGCGATGAGCAGTTCTTC. It specifies CASSSRPGSGLGDEQFF. The chain has TRBV27 and TRBJ2-1; D unclear. Trimming left V 4 bases short and J 8 bases short, with 24 bases between. The CDR3 has 17 amino acids. Looked up from germline, CDR1 is MNHEY and CDR2 is SMNVEV (reference sequence).

V and J are TRBV6-5 and TRBJ2-1, with D tentatively TRBD2 (6 bases). The V end lost 5 bases, the J end lost 3 bases, and 11 bases lay between the germline ends. The CDR3 is 14 residues long. Germline CDR1 reads MNHEY; CDR2 reads SVGAGI. DNA for the CDR3: TGTGCCAGCAGTAAGGGAGGTAGCTACAATGAGCAGTTCTTC. This translates into CASSKGGSYNEQFF.

The V and J genes are TRBV4-2 and TRBJ2-7; 7 bases are shared with TRBD2. Germline CDR1 LGHNA, CDR2 YNFKEQ. This CDR3 is 15 amino acids long. J gave up 1 base and V 4 bases, and 7 bases lay outside the gene matches. CDR3 residues: CASSRGEGGSYEQYF. CDR3 coding DNA: TGTGCCAGCAGCCGCGGGGAGGGAGGTTCCTACGAGCAGTACTTC.

The rearrangement links TRBV16 to TRBJ1-3; D ambiguous. The ends were cut back, 1 base at V and 0 bases at J, with 13 bases in the middle. There are 17 residues in the CDR3. CDR1 is KGHSY, CDR2 FQNENV, per germline. CDR3 coding DNA: TGTGCCAGCAGCCAATTCTCCCCTGGGAGCTCTGGAAACACCATATATTTT. Its protein product is CASSQFSPGSSGNTIYF.

The sample holds one count of this clone. The chain recombines TRBV7-9 with TRBJ2-5; the D gene is possibly TRBD2 (6 bases). This CDR3 is built from 17 residues. Trimming took 1 base from V and 5 from J, leaving 20 bases between them. Germline V gene data show CDR1 as SEHNR and CDR2 as FQNEAQ (reference sequence). The CDR3 region is CASSLGVAAPTAETQYF. The CDR3 DNA reads TGTGCCAGCAGCTTAGGGGTAGCGGCCCCAACGGCGGAGACCCAGTACTTC.

This chain connects TRBV5-8 to TRBJ1-2; 12 bases are a match to TRBD1. Germline assignment: CDR1 SGHTS and CDR2 YDEGEE. The CDR3 sequence is 16 residues long. V shed 6 bases and J 4 bases; nucleotides not matched to a gene: 10. The CDR3 loop is CASTQGTGGMGYGYTF. DNA for the CDR3: TGTGCCAGCACACAAGGGACAGGGGGCATGGGCTATGGCTACACCTTC.

This clone was found once. The gene calls are TRBV7-3 and TRBJ2-6; tentative D call: TRBD1 (5 bases). This CDR3 region has 18 residues. Trimming took 2 bases from V and 0 from J, leaving 14 bases between them. Germline CDR1 reads SGHTA; CDR2 reads FQGTGA. Written as DNA, the CDR3 is TGTGCCAGCAGCTTAGGTTCAGGGCGCTCCTCTGGGGCCAACGTCCTGACTTTC. It yields the protein CASSLGSGRSSGANVLTF.